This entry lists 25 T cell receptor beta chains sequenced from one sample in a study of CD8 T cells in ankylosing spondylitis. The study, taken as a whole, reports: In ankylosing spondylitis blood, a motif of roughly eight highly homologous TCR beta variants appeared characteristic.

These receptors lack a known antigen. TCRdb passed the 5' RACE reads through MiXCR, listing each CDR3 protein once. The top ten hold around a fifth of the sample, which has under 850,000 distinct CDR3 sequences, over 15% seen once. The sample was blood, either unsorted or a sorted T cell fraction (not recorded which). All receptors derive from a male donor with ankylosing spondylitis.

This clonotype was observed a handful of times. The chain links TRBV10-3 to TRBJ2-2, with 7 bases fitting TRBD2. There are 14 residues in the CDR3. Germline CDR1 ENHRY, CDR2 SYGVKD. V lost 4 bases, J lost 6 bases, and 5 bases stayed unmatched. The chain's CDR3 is CAISAGGNAGELFF. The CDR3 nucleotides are TGTGCCATCAGTGCGGGAGGTAACGCCGGGGAGCTGTTTTTT.

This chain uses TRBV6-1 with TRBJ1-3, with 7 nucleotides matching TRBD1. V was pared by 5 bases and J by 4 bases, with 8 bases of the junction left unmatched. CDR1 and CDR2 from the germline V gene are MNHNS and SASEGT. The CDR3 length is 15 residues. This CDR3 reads CASSKQGIFGNTIYF. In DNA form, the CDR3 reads TGTGCCAGCAGTAAACAGGGGATTTTCGGAAACACCATATATTTT.

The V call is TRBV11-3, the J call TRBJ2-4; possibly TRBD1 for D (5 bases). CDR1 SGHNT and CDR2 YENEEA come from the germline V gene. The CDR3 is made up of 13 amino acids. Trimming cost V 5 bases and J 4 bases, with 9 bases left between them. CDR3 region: CASSPPGKNIQYF. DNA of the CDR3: TGTGCCAGCAGCCCCCCAGGGAAAAACATTCAGTACTTC.

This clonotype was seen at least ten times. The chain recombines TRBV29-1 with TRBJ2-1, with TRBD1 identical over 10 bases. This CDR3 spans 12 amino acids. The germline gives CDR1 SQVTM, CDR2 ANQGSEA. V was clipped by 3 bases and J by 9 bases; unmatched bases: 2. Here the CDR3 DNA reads TGCAGCGTTGATCGACAGGGGGCTGAGCAGTTCTTC. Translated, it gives CSVDRQGAEQFF.

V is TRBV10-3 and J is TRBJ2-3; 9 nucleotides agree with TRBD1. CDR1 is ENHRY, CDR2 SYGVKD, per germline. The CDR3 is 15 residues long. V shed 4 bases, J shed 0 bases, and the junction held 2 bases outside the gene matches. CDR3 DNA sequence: TGTGCCATCAGTGGGACAGGGGATAGCACAGATACGCAGTATTTT. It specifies CAISGTGDSTDTQYF.

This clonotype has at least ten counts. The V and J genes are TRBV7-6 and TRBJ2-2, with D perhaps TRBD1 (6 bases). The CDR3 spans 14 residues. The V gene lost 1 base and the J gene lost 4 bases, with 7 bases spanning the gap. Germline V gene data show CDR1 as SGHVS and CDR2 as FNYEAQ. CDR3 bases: TGTGCCAGCAGCTTAGGGACAGCCACCGGGGAGCTGTTTTTT. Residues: CASSLGTATGELFF.

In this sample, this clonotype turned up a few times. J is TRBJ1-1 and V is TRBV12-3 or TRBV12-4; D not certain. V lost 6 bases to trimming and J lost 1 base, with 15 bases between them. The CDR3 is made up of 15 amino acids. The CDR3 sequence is CASSPSTYRNTEAFF. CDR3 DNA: TGTGCCAGCAGCCCCTCAACCTACAGGAACACTGAAGCTTTCTTT.

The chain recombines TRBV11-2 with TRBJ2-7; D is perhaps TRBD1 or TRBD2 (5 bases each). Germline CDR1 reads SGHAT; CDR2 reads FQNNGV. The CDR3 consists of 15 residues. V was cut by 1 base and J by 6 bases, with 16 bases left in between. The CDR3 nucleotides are TGTGCCAGCAGCTTAGTGGGGACGGCCTTCGGCGAGCAGTACTTC. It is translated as CASSLVGTAFGEQYF.

CDR3 coding DNA: TGTGCCATCGCCCCCGGGACTAGGGTAACCCAAGAGACCCAGTACTTC. It codes for CAIAPGTRVTQETQYF. V usage is TRBV10-3 and J usage is TRBJ2-5; 8 positions match TRBD2. With V trimmed by 8 bases and J by 1 base, 12 bases remained unmatched. Per the germline V gene, CDR1 is ENHRY and CDR2 is SYGVKD. This CDR3 has 16 residues.

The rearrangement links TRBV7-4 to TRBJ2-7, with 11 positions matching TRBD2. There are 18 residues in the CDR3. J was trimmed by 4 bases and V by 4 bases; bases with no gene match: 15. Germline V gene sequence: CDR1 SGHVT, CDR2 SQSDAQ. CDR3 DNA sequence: TGTGCCAGCAGCTATTATTACCCGGGACTAGCGGAGCGGTACGAGCAGTACTTC. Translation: CASSYYYPGLAERYEQYF.

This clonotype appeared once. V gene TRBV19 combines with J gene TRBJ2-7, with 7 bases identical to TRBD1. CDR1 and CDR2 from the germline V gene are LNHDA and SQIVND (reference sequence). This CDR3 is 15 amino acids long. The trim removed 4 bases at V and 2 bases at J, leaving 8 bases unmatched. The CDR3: CASSTRTGAPYEQYF. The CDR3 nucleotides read TGTGCCAGTAGTACCCGAACAGGGGCCCCCTACGAGCAGTACTTC.

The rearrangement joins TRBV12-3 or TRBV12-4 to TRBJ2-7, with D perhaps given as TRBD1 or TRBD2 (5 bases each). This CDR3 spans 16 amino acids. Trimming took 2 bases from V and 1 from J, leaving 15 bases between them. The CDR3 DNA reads TGTGCCAGCAGTTTAACTGGGACGGGGAAGTCCTACGAGCAGTACTTC. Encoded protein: CASSLTGTGKSYEQYF.

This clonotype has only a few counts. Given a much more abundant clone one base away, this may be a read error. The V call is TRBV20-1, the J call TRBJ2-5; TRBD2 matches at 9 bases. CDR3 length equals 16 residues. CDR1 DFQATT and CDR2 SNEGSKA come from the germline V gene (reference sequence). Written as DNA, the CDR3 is TGCTGTGCTAGGGGTTGGTTGGCGGGGGGGCCGAGGACCCAGTACTTC. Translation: CCARGWLAGGPRTQYF.

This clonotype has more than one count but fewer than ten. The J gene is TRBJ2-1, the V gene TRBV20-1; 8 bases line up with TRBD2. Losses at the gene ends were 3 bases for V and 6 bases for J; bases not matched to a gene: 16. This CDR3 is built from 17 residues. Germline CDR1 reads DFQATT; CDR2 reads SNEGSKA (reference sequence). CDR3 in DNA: TGCAGTGCTAGGAGCGGGAGTGGGCCCCCTCTTGGCAATGAGCAGTTCTTC. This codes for CSARSGSGPPLGNEQFF.

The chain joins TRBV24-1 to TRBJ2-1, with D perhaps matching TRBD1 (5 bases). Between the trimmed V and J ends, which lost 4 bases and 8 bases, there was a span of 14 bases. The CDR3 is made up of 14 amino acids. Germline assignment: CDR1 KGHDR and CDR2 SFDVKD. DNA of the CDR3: TGTGCCACCAGTGAAACAGGACCCCGCGATGAGCAGTTCTTC. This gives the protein CATSETGPRDEQFF.

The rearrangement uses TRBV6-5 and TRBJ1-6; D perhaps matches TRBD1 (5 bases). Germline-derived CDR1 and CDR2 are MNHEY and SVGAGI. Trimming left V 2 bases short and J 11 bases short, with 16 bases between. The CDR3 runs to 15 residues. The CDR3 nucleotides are TGTGCCAGCAGTTACGGGGGGGATGTAAGACCACCCCTCCACTTT. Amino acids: CASSYGGDVRPPLHF.

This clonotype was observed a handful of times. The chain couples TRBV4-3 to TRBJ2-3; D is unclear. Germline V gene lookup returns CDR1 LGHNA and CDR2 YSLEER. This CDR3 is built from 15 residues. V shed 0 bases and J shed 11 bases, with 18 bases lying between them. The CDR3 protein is CASSQEVLTSAEQYF. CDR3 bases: TGCGCCAGCAGCCAAGAGGTCCTGACGAGTGCGGAGCAGTATTTT.

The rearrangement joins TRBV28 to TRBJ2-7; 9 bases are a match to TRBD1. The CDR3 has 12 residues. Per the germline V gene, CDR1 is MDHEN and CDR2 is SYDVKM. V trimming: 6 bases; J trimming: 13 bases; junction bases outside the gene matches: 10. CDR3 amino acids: CASSPGQGRAYF. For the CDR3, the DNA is TGTGCCAGCAGCCCCGGACAGGGGAGGGCTTACTTC.

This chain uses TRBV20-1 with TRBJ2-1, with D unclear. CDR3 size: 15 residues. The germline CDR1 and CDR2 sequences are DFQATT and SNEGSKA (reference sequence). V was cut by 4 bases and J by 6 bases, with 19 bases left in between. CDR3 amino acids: CSATSVVIDVNEQFF. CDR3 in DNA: TGCAGTGCTACTAGTGTGGTTATAGATGTCAATGAGCAGTTCTTC.

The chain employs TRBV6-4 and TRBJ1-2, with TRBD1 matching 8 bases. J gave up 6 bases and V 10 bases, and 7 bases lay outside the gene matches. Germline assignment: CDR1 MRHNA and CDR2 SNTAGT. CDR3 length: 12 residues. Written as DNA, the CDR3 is TGTGCCACCCCGACAGGGGAGGATGGCTACACCTTC. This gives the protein CATPTGEDGYTF.

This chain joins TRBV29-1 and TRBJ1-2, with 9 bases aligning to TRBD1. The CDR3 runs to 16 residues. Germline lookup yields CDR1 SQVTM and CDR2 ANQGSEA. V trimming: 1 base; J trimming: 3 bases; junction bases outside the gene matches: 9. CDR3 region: CSVEAFGTGIDYGYTF. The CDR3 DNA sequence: TGCAGCGTTGAAGCGTTTGGGACAGGGATCGACTATGGCTACACCTTC.

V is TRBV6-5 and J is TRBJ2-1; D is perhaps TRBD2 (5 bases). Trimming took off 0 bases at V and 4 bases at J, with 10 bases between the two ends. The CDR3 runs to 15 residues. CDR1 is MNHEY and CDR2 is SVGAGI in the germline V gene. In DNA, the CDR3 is TGTGCCAGCAGTTACTCCCCCCCGGGGTACAATGAGCAGTTCTTC. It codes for CASSYSPPGYNEQFF.

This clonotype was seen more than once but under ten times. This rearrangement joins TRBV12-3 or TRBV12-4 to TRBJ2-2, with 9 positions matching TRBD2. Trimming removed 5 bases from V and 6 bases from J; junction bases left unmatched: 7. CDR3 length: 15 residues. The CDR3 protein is CASSRGGAGSGELFF. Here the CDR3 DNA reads TGTGCCAGCAGTCGCGGGGGGGCCGGATCCGGGGAGCTGTTTTTT.

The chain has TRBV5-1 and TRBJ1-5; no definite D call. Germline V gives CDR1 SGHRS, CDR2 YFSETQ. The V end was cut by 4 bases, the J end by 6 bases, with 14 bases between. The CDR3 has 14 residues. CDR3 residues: CASSIGLDGQPQHF. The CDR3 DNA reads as TGCGCCAGCAGCATAGGACTCGACGGTCAGCCCCAGCATTTT.

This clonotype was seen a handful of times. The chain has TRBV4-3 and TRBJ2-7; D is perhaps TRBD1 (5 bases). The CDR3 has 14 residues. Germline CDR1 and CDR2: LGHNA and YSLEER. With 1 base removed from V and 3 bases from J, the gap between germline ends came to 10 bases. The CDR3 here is CASSQAQGIYEQYF. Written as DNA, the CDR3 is TGCGCCAGCAGCCAAGCCCAGGGAATCTACGAGCAGTACTTC.